Listed here are 21 T cell receptor beta chains from one sample, sequenced in a study of PD-1 blockade in classical Hodgkin lymphoma. Autologous stem cell transplantation was followed by relapse in every patient, and brentuximab vedotin exposure varied. Produced via immunoSEQ multiplex PCR; TCRdb's table is partial and in-frame only. Of roughly 22,000 clones listed, roughly two thirds are singletons. Specimen: peripheral blood mononuclear cells (PBMCs), collected at baseline. The source is a human donor with classical Hodgkin lymphoma.

The V and J genes are TRBV9 and TRBJ2-2, with TRBD1 identical over 9 bases. The CDR3 spans 15 residues. The junction had 2 bases not matched to a gene; V was cut back by 0 bases and J by 5 bases. The germline gives CDR1 SGDLS, CDR2 YYNGEE. In nucleotides, the CDR3 is TGTGCCAGCAGCGTAGAGACAGGGGGAACCGGGGAGCTGTTTTTT. Translated: CASSVETGGTGELFF.

This clone occurred once. This chain links TRBV7-9 with TRBJ2-7; 9 bases match TRBD2. V shed 3 bases and J 3 bases; nucleotides not matched to a gene: 12. The germline V gene encodes CDR1 SEHNR and CDR2 FQNEAQ (reference sequence). The CDR3 is 17 amino acids. The CDR3 nucleotides read TGTGCCAGCAGCTTCCCCCGGGGTAGCGGGGGAGACTACGAGCAGTACTTC. It is translated as CASSFPRGSGGDYEQYF.

This clone rates as medium-sized. The chain joins TRBV19 to TRBJ1-4; D not certain. Per germline, CDR1 LNHDA and CDR2 SQIVND (reference sequence). The CDR3 spans 16 residues. V lost 7 bases, J lost 8 bases, and 23 bases lay in between. As DNA, the CDR3 is TGTGCCAGTATGGGCCCGTCTGGGCAAAAAGGAGAAAAACTGTTTTTT. Encoded protein: CASMGPSGQKGEKLFF.

Comment on this clone: A junction boundary mismatches the germline segment, possibly from a read error. The V call is TRBV27, the J call TRBJ1-6; D remains unclear. The germline CDR1 and CDR2 sequences are MNHEY and SMNVEV (reference sequence). This CDR3 contains 12 residues. DNA of the CDR3: TGTGCCGGCAGTTTAATGGGCGGACCCCTCCACTTT. This sequence encodes CAGSLMGGPLHF.

The gene calls are TRBV7-9 and TRBJ2-1, with 11 bases lining up with TRBD2. J was trimmed by 5 bases and V by 2 bases; bases with no gene match: 2. This CDR3 is built from 15 residues. Germline V lookup: CDR1 SEHNR, CDR2 FQNEAQ (reference sequence). The CDR3: CASSLIAGGNNEQFF. The CDR3 nucleotides read TGTGCCAGCAGCTTAATAGCGGGGGGGAACAATGAGCAGTTCTTC.

This clone was counted only a few times. J is TRBJ1-2 and V is TRBV7-9; no firm D call. Germline lookup yields CDR1 SEHNR and CDR2 FQNEAQ (reference sequence). The CDR3 spans 13 residues. Trimming stripped 7 bases from V and 1 base from J, with 10 bases between. The CDR3 DNA reads as TGTGCCAGCAACCAACAGAGTAACTATGGCTACACCTTC. Translated: CASNQQSNYGYTF. Full variable domain (remainder filled in from reference TRBV7-9 and TRBJ1-2): DTGVSQNPRHKITKRGQNVTFRCDPISEHNRLYWYRQTLGQGPEFLTYFQNEAQLEKSRLLSDRFSAERPKGSFSTLEIQRTEQGDSAMYLCASNQQSNYGYTFGSGTRLTVV.

This clone was seen only a few times. The chain uses TRBV4-1 and TRBJ2-1; 11 bases are a match to TRBD2. Germline CDR1 is MGHRA and CDR2 is YSYEKL. CDR3 length: 15 residues. V lost 4 bases to trimming and J lost 5 bases; unmatched junction nucleotides: 4. Here the CDR3 reads CASSPTSGRHNEQFF. The CDR3 bases are TGCGCCAGCAGCCCAACTAGCGGGAGACACAATGAGCAGTTCTTC.

The chain employs TRBV5-1 and TRBJ2-5; D call uncertain. CDR3 length: 12 residues. Germline V gene sequence: CDR1 SGHRS, CDR2 YFSETQ. Between the trimmed V and J ends, which lost 3 bases and 0 bases, there was a span of 3 bases. In DNA form, the CDR3 reads TGCGCCAGCAGCTGGGACCAAGAGACCCAGTACTTC. Translating gives CASSWDQETQYF.

The V gene is TRBV30, the J gene TRBJ2-5; 9 positions match TRBD2. The germline V gene has CDR1 GTSNPN and CDR2 SVGIG (reference sequence). The CDR3 runs 14 residues. The V and J ends lost 1 base and 2 bases, in that order; junction bases with no gene match: 2. The CDR3: CAWSASGGQETQYF. CDR3 DNA sequence: TGTGCCTGGAGTGCCAGCGGGGGGCAAGAGACCCAGTACTTC.

The V gene is TRBV2, the J gene TRBJ1-1; tentatively, D is TRBD1 (6 bases). The CDR3 spans 13 residues. V was pared by 6 bases and J by 1 base, with 9 bases between. Germline loops: CDR1 SNHLY, CDR2 FYNNEI. The CDR3 region has the DNA TGTGCCAGCAGCACAGGGTGGAACACTGAAGCTTTCTTT. Encoded protein: CASSTGWNTEAFF.

This CDR3 reads CASSLDGPYEQYF. In nucleotides, the CDR3 is TGTGCCAGCAGCTTAGACGGACCCTACGAGCAGTACTTC. The chain employs TRBV7-9 and TRBJ2-5; no firm D call. The J call may not be correct, given that the DNA end is closer to TRBJ2-7. CDR3 size: 13 residues. Germline V CDR1 and CDR2: SEHNR, FQNEAQ (reference sequence).

This clone was found a few times. V is TRBV4-1 and J is TRBJ1-5, with D perhaps matching TRBD1 (5 bases). CDR1 and CDR2 (germline): MGHRA, YSYEKL. The CDR3 is 16 residues long. V was clipped by 3 bases and J by 9 bases, with 21 bases between them. CDR3 loop: CASSQTQGKSVRPQHF. DNA for the CDR3: TGCGCCAGCAGCCAGACGCAGGGAAAGTCGGTAAGGCCCCAGCATTTT.

This chain links TRBV25-1 with TRBJ1-2; 7 nucleotides align to TRBD1. The CDR3 is 16 amino acids. Germline CDR1 MGHDK, CDR2 SYGVNS. J lost 5 bases, V lost 3 bases, and 12 bases had no gene match. CDR3 residues: CASSDPPDRVEYGYTF. As DNA, the CDR3 is TGTGCCAGCAGTGACCCCCCCGACAGGGTCGAGTATGGCTACACCTTC.

This chain links TRBV6-6 with TRBJ1-5; the D gene is possibly TRBD1 (5 bases). Germline CDR1 MNHNY, CDR2 SVGAGI (reference sequence). This CDR3 comprises 16 residues. V was pared by 7 bases and J by 5 bases, with 21 bases between. The CDR3 region is CASILKGAGSHQPQHF. Written as DNA, the CDR3 is TGTGCCAGCATCCTTAAAGGGGCAGGGTCGCATCAGCCCCAGCATTTT.

The chain carries TRBV28 and TRBJ2-7, with a weak D call TRBD2 (6 bases). The V end was cut by 3 bases, the J end by 0 bases, with 12 bases between. Germline V gene sequence: CDR1 MDHEN, CDR2 SYDVKM. This CDR3 has 15 amino acids. The CDR3 sequence is CASSFWGRSSYEQYF. CDR3 nucleotide sequence: TGTGCCAGCAGTTTTTGGGGGAGGAGCTCCTACGAGCAGTACTTC.

By sample fraction, this clone is medium-sized. This chain uses TRBV28 with TRBJ1-2; D is unclear. Germline-derived CDR1 and CDR2 are MDHEN and SYDVKM. The CDR3 totals 13 residues. Trimming shortened V by 2 bases and J by 2 bases, and 6 bases separated the two germline ends. The CDR3: CASSLQGNYGYTF. For the CDR3, the DNA is TGTGCCAGCAGTTTACAAGGGAACTATGGCTACACCTTC.

This chain connects TRBV6-5 to TRBJ2-1; maybe TRBD2 (6 bases). The germline CDR1 and CDR2 sequences are MNHEY and SVGAGI. This CDR3 is 15 amino acids long. With 6 bases removed from V and 5 bases from J, the gap between germline ends came to 17 bases. CDR3 amino acids: CASSNGLRGNNEQFF. CDR3 DNA: TGTGCCAGCAGCAATGGCCTACGGGGGAACAATGAGCAGTTCTTC.

This clone was seen a handful of times. The chain joins TRBV30 to TRBJ2-3; D not resolved. CDR1 is GTSNPN, CDR2 SVGIG, per germline (reference sequence). The CDR3 contains 11 residues. V shed 4 bases and J shed 6 bases, with 8 bases lying between them. The CDR3 DNA follows: TGTGCCTGGACGCGGTCCGATACGCAGTATTTT. Translated: CAWTRSDTQYF.

J is TRBJ2-3 and V is TRBV5-3; 12 nucleotides agree with TRBD2. TRBV5-3 is an ORF, with its function uncertain. The CDR3 length is 16 residues. V lost 1 base to trimming and J lost 1 base; unmatched junction nucleotides: 1. In nucleotides, the CDR3 is TGTGCCAGAAGCTTGCGACTAGCGGGGGGCACAGATACGCAGTATTTT. Translated, it gives CARSLRLAGGTDTQYF.

The V call is TRBV7-9, the J call TRBJ1-6; possibly TRBD1 for D (5 bases). Germline values: CDR1 SEHNR, CDR2 FQNEAQ (reference sequence). The length of the CDR3 is 15 residues. V was trimmed by 5 bases and J by 7 bases, leaving 15 bases between them. This CDR3 is CASSRGGSGNSPLHF. Written as DNA, the CDR3 is TGTGCCAGCAGCCGGGGCGGAAGTGGGAATTCACCCCTCCACTTT.

The chain joins TRBV19 to TRBJ2-1; 11 nucleotides line up with TRBD2. The ends lost 5 bases at V and 12 bases at J; junction bases unmatched: 12. There are 15 residues in the CDR3. Germline V gene lookup returns CDR1 LNHDA and CDR2 SQIVND (reference sequence). In nucleotides, the CDR3 is TGTGCCAGTAGTCGTCCTAGCGGGGGGTACCATCGGCAGTTCTTC. Protein product: CASSRPSGGYHRQFF.